The 9 T cell receptor beta chains below all came from one sample that was sequenced in a study of circulating and synovial CD4+ cells in juvenile arthritis. The assay was immunoSEQ multiplex PCR, and TCRdb's table has in-frame clones only and misses some. The table lists 32,000 or so clones, roughly 96% of them singletons. The sequencing sample was made of CD4+ T cells from blood. Source of these receptors: a human donor with juvenile idiopathic arthritis.

The V call is TRBV28, the J call TRBJ1-3; 7 nucleotides match TRBD1. Germline assignment: CDR1 MDHEN and CDR2 SYDVKM. V lost 4 bases, J lost 7 bases, and 13 bases stayed unmatched. The CDR3 has 16 amino acids. CDR3 sequence (DNA): TGTGCCAGCAGTTCGACACAGGGGTCGGCATACAACACCATATATTTT. Encoded protein: CASSSTQGSAYNTIYF. Based on the CDR3 plus reference TRBV28 and TRBJ1-3, the full variable domain is DVKVTQSSRYLVKRTGEKVFLECVQDMDHENMFWYRQDPGLGLRLIYFSYDVKMKEKGDIPEGYSVSREKKERFSLILESASTNQTSMYLCASSSTQGSAYNTIYFGEGSWLTVV.

The chain recombines TRBV7-9 with TRBJ1-2, with a tentative D call TRBD1 (6 bases). The length of the CDR3 is 14 residues. Germline values: CDR1 SEHNR, CDR2 FQNEAQ (reference sequence). The V gene lost 5 bases and the J gene lost 5 bases, with 15 bases spanning the gap. The CDR3 region has the DNA TGTGCCAGCAGCCCATCAGGGGAGGGTTATGGCTACACCTTC. It codes for CASSPSGEGYGYTF.

V usage is TRBV28 and J usage is TRBJ1-5, with D tentatively TRBD1 (5 bases). The CDR3 has 16 amino acids. V lost 2 bases and J lost 1, with 12 bases in between. The germline CDR1 and CDR2 sequences are MDHEN and SYDVKM. CDR3 in amino acids: CASSLAMGRSNQPQHF. The CDR3 nucleotides are TGTGCCAGCAGTTTAGCTATGGGGCGAAGCAATCAGCCCCAGCATTTT.

This clone was observed once. The chain's CDR3 is CASSRHGDTQYF. Written as DNA, the CDR3 is TGTGCCAGCAGTCGCCACGGAGATACGCAGTATTTT. The chain links TRBV6-5 to TRBJ2-3; no clear D. Between the trimmed V and J ends, which lost 5 bases and 5 bases, there was a span of 8 bases. Germline CDR1 MNHEY, CDR2 SVGAGI. The CDR3 is made up of 12 amino acids.

The genes are TRBV7-9 and TRBJ1-1; D not resolved. The V end was cut by 3 bases, the J end by 4 bases, with 15 bases between. The CDR3 runs to 15 residues. CDR1 and CDR2 from the germline V gene are SEHNR and FQNEAQ (reference sequence). The CDR3 here is CASSLPETVVTEAFF. Here the CDR3 DNA reads TGTGCCAGCAGCTTGCCCGAAACGGTGGTCACTGAAGCTTTCTTT.

The chain is built from TRBV5-6 and TRBJ2-5; possible D gene TRBD1, 7 bases. CDR3 length: 18 amino acids. The germline V and J ends were trimmed by 3 bases and 4 bases, with 25 bases remaining between them. CDR1 and CDR2 from the germline V gene are SGHDT and YYEEEE. CDR3 sequence reads: CASSSEVRTGNSGETQYF. As DNA, the CDR3 is TGTGCCAGCAGCTCTGAGGTGCGGACAGGTAATAGCGGAGAGACCCAGTACTTC.

As for this clone: At the DNA level, this CDR3 is encoded by other sequences in the same sample as well. This chain uses TRBV5-1 with TRBJ1-6, with D unclear. The germline gives CDR1 SGHRS, CDR2 YFSETQ. There are 17 residues in the CDR3. Trimming shortened V by 3 bases and J by 0 bases, and 13 bases separated the two germline ends. The DNA of the CDR3 is TGCGCCAGCAGCTATGGCGTGGAGAGCTCCTATAATTCACCCCTCCACTTT. Encoded protein: CASSYGVESSYNSPLHF.

A few counts support this clone. J is TRBJ1-1 and V is TRBV6-5; D is possibly TRBD1 (5 bases). Germline CDR1 and CDR2: MNHEY and SVGAGI. V dropped 5 bases and J dropped 0 bases, with 10 bases sitting between them. There are 14 residues in the CDR3. The CDR3 nucleotides are TGTGCCAGCAGTATCGACAGCCTGAACACTGAAGCTTTCTTT. Translation: CASSIDSLNTEAFF.

The genes are TRBV9 and TRBJ1-2, with TRBD1 as a possible D gene (5 bases). The CDR3 contains 15 residues. The germline V gene encodes CDR1 SGDLS and CDR2 YYNGEE. V lost 4 bases and J lost 7, with 20 bases in between. CDR3 in amino acids: CASSLPGASPAGYTF. CDR3 sequence (DNA): TGTGCCAGCAGCCTACCTGGGGCTTCTCCAGCTGGCTACACCTTC. The whole variable domain, filled in from reference TRBV9 and TRBJ1-2, reads DSGVTQTPKHLITATGQRVTLRCSPRSGDLSVYWYQQSLDQGLQFLIQYYNGEERAKGNILERFSAQQFPDLHSELNLSSLELGDSALYFCASSLPGASPAGYTFGSGTRLTVV.